The 22 T cell receptor beta chains reported below all come from one sample, sequenced in a study of blood T cell repertoires in COVID-19 (dated by TCRdb to the early 2020s). The library was built by means of the immunoSEQ multiplex PCR assay. TCRdb retrieved this table from immuneACCESS and kept in-frame rearrangements only. Not all clones are present; in checked studies, unresolved V genes account for under half, and no reason is known for the remainder. This sample gives roughly 280,000 clones in total; approximately 86% of them show up just once. The top ten clonotypes cover about 2.1% of the sample. Sequenced input: peripheral blood. Source of these receptors: a man under 40 with active or convalescent COVID-19.

The chain is built from TRBV6-2 or TRBV6-3 and TRBJ1-1; D may be TRBD1 (5 bases). V lost 0 bases and J lost 0, with 5 bases in between. Germline-derived CDR1 and CDR2 are MNHEY and SVGEGT. The CDR3 extends over 14 amino acids. CDR3 nucleotides: TGTGCCAGCAGTTACTCGACAGTGAACACTGAAGCTTTCTTT. Its protein product is CASSYSTVNTEAFF.

V and J are TRBV19 and TRBJ2-5; D is possibly TRBD2 (7 bases). CDR1 and CDR2 (germline): LNHDA, SQIVND (reference sequence). This CDR3 is 15 amino acids long. The V end was cut by 7 bases, the J end by 4 bases, with 19 bases between. The CDR3 DNA reads TGTGCCAGTACCCAAGAGGGGGGGCGGACAGAGACCCAGTACTTC. This translates into CASTQEGGRTETQYF.

The CDR3 DNA reads as TGTGCCAGCAGCTTAGGCGGGACGACAGGGGGCTCCTACGAGCAGTACTTC. Translation gives CASSLGGTTGGSYEQYF. The V call is TRBV13, the J call TRBJ2-7; 9 bases are shared with TRBD1. This CDR3 spans 17 amino acids. Germline-derived CDR1 and CDR2 are PRHDT and FYEKMQ (reference sequence). Trimming took 0 bases from V and 0 from J; bases not matched to a gene: 6.

Details on this clone: Other DNA sequences within the sample encode an identical CDR3. This rearrangement joins TRBV6-2 or TRBV6-3 to TRBJ2-7; D remains unclear. This CDR3 is 11 amino acids long. With 2 bases removed from V and 3 bases from J, the gap between germline ends came to 2 bases. From germline, CDR1 is MNHEY and CDR2 SVGEGT. The CDR3, as DNA: TGTGCCAGCAGTTACCTCTACGAGCAGTACTTC. This translates into CASSYLYEQYF.

This clone was recorded only once. The chain has TRBV10-3 and TRBJ2-2, with a weak D call TRBD1 (6 bases). V lost 0 bases and J lost 6, with 11 bases in between. The germline V gene encodes CDR1 ENHRY and CDR2 SYGVKD. This CDR3 comprises 15 residues. For the CDR3, the DNA is TGTGCCATCAGTGAGTCCCCAGGGGAACCCGGGGAGCTGTTTTTT. It yields the protein CAISESPGEPGELFF.

The chain links TRBV4-2 to TRBJ1-1; the D is unclear. CDR1 LGHNA and CDR2 YNFKEQ come from the germline V gene. This CDR3 comprises 13 residues. Deletions cut 3 bases from V and 8 bases from J, with 13 bases between. CDR3 loop: CASSHGGLAEAFF. CDR3 coding DNA: TGTGCCAGCAGCCACGGAGGGCTTGCAGAAGCTTTCTTT.

The chain joins TRBV7-9 to TRBJ2-7, with a tentative D call TRBD2 (6 bases). The CDR3 contains 15 residues. V lost 1 base, J lost 0 bases, and 10 bases lay in between. Germline V gene data show CDR1 as SEHNR and CDR2 as FQNEAQ (reference sequence). The CDR3 DNA follows: TGTGCCAGCAGCTTAGGCGGGGCTCCCTCCTACGAGCAGTACTTC. Translating it yields CASSLGGAPSYEQYF.

This chain connects TRBV5-4 to TRBJ2-1, with 7 bases lining up with TRBD2. The germline CDR1 and CDR2 sequences are SGHNT and YYREEE (reference sequence). V lost 0 bases, J lost 3 bases, and 6 bases stayed unmatched. The CDR3 extends over 16 amino acids. CDR3 loop: CASSLAPAGDYNEQFF. DNA for the CDR3: TGTGCCAGCAGCTTGGCCCCTGCGGGAGACTACAATGAGCAGTTCTTC. Full variable domain (remainder filled in from reference TRBV5-4 and TRBJ2-1): ETGVTQSPTHLIKTRGQQVTLRCSSQSGHNTVSWYQQALGQGPQFIFQYYREEENGRGNFPPRFSGLQFPNYSSELNVNALELDDSALYLCASSLAPAGDYNEQFFGPGTRLTVL.

This clone came up once. The V and J genes are TRBV7-8 and TRBJ2-5; a weak D match, TRBD2 (5 bases). The ends were cut back, 0 bases at V and 0 bases at J, with 11 bases in the middle. The CDR3 sequence is 16 residues long. Germline assignment: CDR1 SGHVS and CDR2 FQNEAQ. The CDR3 sequence: CASSLARLTNQETQYF. Written as DNA, the CDR3 is TGTGCCAGCAGCTTAGCGCGACTAACAAACCAAGAGACCCAGTACTTC.

V usage is TRBV3-1 (or the pseudogene TRBV3-2) and J usage is TRBJ2-2; 11 positions match TRBD2. The CDR3 totals 17 residues. Germline values: CDR1 LGHDT, CDR2 YNNKEL (reference sequence). After removal of 4 bases from V and 4 bases from J, the junction contained 8 bases not matched to a gene. The DNA of the CDR3 is TGTGCCAGCAGCCTACCACTAGCGGGGGCCCTCACCGGGGAGCTGTTTTTT. Translating it yields CASSLPLAGALTGELFF.

This clone was recorded only once. The CDR3 loop reads CASAPGNTGELFF. The CDR3 region has the DNA TGTGCCAGTGCCCCAGGGAACACCGGGGAGCTGTTTTTT. This chain uses TRBV9 with TRBJ2-2; D gene ambiguous. Trimming shortened V by 8 bases and J by 1 base, and 9 bases separated the two germline ends. Germline V gives CDR1 SGDLS, CDR2 YYNGEE. The length of the CDR3 is 13 residues. Based on the CDR3 plus reference TRBV9 and TRBJ2-2, the full variable domain is DSGVTQTPKHLITATGQRVTLRCSPRSGDLSVYWYQQSLDQGLQFLIQYYNGEERAKGNILERFSAQQFPDLHSELNLSSLELGDSALYFCASAPGNTGELFFGEGSRLTVL.

This chain uses TRBV7-6 with TRBJ1-4; unclear D gene. The CDR3 runs to 16 residues. The germline CDR1 and CDR2 sequences are SGHVS and FNYEAQ. Trimming took 0 bases from V and 0 from J, leaving 8 bases between them. The CDR3 nucleotides read TGTGCCAGCAGCTTAGCAGTAAGCTCAACTAATGAAAAACTGTTTTTT. This translates into CASSLAVSSTNEKLFF.

V usage is TRBV6-5 and J usage is TRBJ2-1; 10 bases align to TRBD1. This CDR3 is 15 amino acids long. The V segment lost 5 bases and the J segment 8 bases; nucleotides outside the gene matches: 9. The germline V gene encodes CDR1 MNHEY and CDR2 SVGAGI. The CDR3 reads CASSLGQGFRYEQFF. CDR3 coding DNA: TGTGCCAGCAGTCTGGGACAGGGGTTTCGGTATGAGCAGTTCTTC.

The gene calls are TRBV18 and TRBJ1-2; no firm D call. Trimming cost V 3 bases and J 3 bases, with 11 bases left between them. The CDR3 is 14 amino acids. CDR1 KGHSH and CDR2 LQKENI come from the germline V gene. As DNA, the CDR3 is TGTGCCAGCTCACCGACAAACAGAGACTATGGCTACACCTTC. Translating it yields CASSPTNRDYGYTF.

This chain links TRBV9 with TRBJ1-1, with 8 bases fitting TRBD1. The junction had 8 bases not matched to a gene; V was cut back by 2 bases and J by 5 bases. Germline values: CDR1 SGDLS, CDR2 YYNGEE. The CDR3 has 15 amino acids. DNA for the CDR3: TGTGCCAGCAGCGTGGTTTCGGACAGGGAAACTGAAGCTTTCTTT. Protein: CASSVVSDRETEAFF.

The chain has TRBV7-6 and TRBJ2-3; 8 positions agree with TRBD2. CDR1 is SGHVS and CDR2 is FNYEAQ in the germline V gene. V was pared by 0 bases and J by 4 bases, with 9 bases of the junction left unmatched. This CDR3 is 17 amino acids long. The CDR3 DNA reads TGTGCCAGCAGCTTAGCCATGCGGGGGGACCTAGCAGATACGCAGTATTTT. Its translation is CASSLAMRGDLADTQYF.

J is TRBJ2-3 and V is TRBV7-8, with D tentatively TRBD1 (6 bases). Germline-derived CDR1 and CDR2 are SGHVS and FQNEAQ. V was shortened by 1 base and J by 0 bases, with 11 bases between the two germline ends. CDR3 length: 16 amino acids. This CDR3 reads CASSLDPGHSTDTQYF. In nucleotides, the CDR3 is TGTGCCAGCAGCTTAGACCCGGGACATAGCACAGATACGCAGTATTTT.

DNA for the CDR3: TGTGCCAGTAGTATTGGGCCGAACTGGCGCACAGATACGCAGTATTTT. It translates to CASSIGPNWRTDTQYF. The genes are TRBV19 and TRBJ2-3, with D unclear. The CDR3 is 16 amino acids. The germline V gene encodes CDR1 LNHDA and CDR2 SQIVND (reference sequence). Trimming cost V 3 bases and J 1 base, with 14 bases left between them.

J is TRBJ2-7 and V is TRBV5-5, with a weak D call TRBD2 (6 bases). V was shortened by 2 bases and J by 1 base, with 10 bases between the two germline ends. This CDR3 region has 14 residues. CDR1 is SGHKS, CDR2 YYEKEE, per germline (reference sequence). CDR3 protein: CASSFGSGSYEQYF. The CDR3 DNA reads as TGTGCCAGCAGCTTTGGCAGCGGGTCCTACGAGCAGTACTTC.

The chain links TRBV7-2 to TRBJ1-2; the D gene is possibly TRBD1 (5 bases). Per the germline V gene, CDR1 is SGHTA and CDR2 is FQGNSA. There are 16 residues in the CDR3. Trimming removed 2 bases at V and 6 bases at J, with 19 bases between. CDR3 DNA sequence: TGTGCCAGCAGCTTACAATCAGGGCCGGGTAGGGATGGCTACACCTTC. This sequence encodes CASSLQSGPGRDGYTF. The full variable domain, with the rest looked up from reference TRBV7-2 and TRBJ1-2, is GAGVSQSPSNKVTEKGKDVELRCDPISGHTALYWYRQSLGQGLEFLIYFQGNSAPDKSGLPSDRFSAERTGGSVSTLTIQRTQQEDSAVYLCASSLQSGPGRDGYTFGSGTRLTVV.

The sample holds many counts of this clone. This chain links TRBV27 with TRBJ2-2; D might be TRBD1 (5 bases). Germline CDR1 is MNHEY and CDR2 is SMNVEV (reference sequence). CDR3 size: 15 residues. V shed 6 bases and J shed 2 bases, with 13 bases lying between them. The CDR3 reads CASRKTGINTGELFF. In DNA form, the CDR3 reads TGTGCCAGCAGGAAAACAGGAATTAACACCGGGGAGCTGTTTTTT.

This clone was detected a few times. The chain carries TRBV7-2 and TRBJ2-7; TRBD2 matches at 11 bases. This CDR3 has 14 residues. Germline V lookup: CDR1 SGHTA, CDR2 FQGNSA. V dropped 8 bases and J dropped 6; count of bases not matched to a gene: 9. The CDR3 nucleotides read TGTGCCAGCGGCGATAGCGGGGGGGCTCTCGAGCAGTACTTC. Residues: CASGDSGGALEQYF.